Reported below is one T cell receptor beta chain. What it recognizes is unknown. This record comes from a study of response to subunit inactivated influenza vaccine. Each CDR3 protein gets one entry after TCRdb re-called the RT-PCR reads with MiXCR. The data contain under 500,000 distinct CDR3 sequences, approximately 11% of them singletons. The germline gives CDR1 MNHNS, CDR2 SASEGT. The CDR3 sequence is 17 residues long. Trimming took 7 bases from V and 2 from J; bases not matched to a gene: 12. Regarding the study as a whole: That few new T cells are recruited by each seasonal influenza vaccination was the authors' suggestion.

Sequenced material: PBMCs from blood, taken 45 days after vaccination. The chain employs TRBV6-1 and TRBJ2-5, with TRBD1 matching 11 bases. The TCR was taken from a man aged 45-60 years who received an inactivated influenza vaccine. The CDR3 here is CASTPGQGVLGQETQYF. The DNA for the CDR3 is TGTGCCAGCACTCCGGGACAGGGGGTTCTGGGACAAGAGACCCAGTACTTC.